This entry describes one TCR beta chain. This clonotype appeared a few times. The antigen it binds to is not known. There are no base qualities to consult, and no much larger clone falls within one base. The data are from a study of T cell repertoires in cytomegalovirus infection (dated by TCRdb to between 2019 and 2020). Study-level background: Peptide stimulations targeted recently identified HLA-C-restricted CMV epitopes, whose presentation resists viral immunomodulation, together with well-studied HLA-B-restricted epitopes. Donor HLA type was relevant to the analysis, as public TCR beta signatures indicated carriage of CMV infection together with the matching HLA type. Study-wide findings and limitations: Carriers of CMV infection plus the relevant HLA type were discriminated by the cumulative frequency of public TCR beta family members in the study cohort and in an independent approximately 360-donor cohort. The ex vivo response was dominated by HLA-C-restricted CMV-specific TCR beta clonotypes, which also provided the single most frequent clonotype in two of eight donors.

The data were produced on an Illumina HiSeq 1500. The public reads were quality trimmed at Q25 with fastp and then assembled into clones with MiXCR by TCRdb, keeping productive beta chains. Identical CDR3 protein sequences are pooled into one entry, listed with their most common genes and DNA. This sample is represented by 900,000 to 950,000 distinct CDR3 sequences; around 30% of them were singletons. About 14% of the sample is in the top ten clones. Sequences MNHEY (CDR1) and SMNVEV (CDR2) are obtained from the germline V gene (reference sequence). The CDR3, from cysteine to phenylalanine, totals 15 residues. The only DNA kept is the CDR3, 45 bases in frame from the first base. V and J are trimmed by 8 bases and 2 bases, and the gene matches miss 9 bases of the junction. The sample's treatment or condition, from its label and the paper: in vitro stimulation with specific CMV peptide epitopes to enrich CMV-specific T cells.

This TCR was recovered from a human donor in good health (CMV status not recorded). Some clones in this sample may be carry-over from other donors' samples. Sequences were derived from cultured CD8+ T cells from PBMCs, sampled from culture after CMV antigen stimulation. The chain is assembled from TRBV27 and TRBJ2-1; TRBD1 agrees with 7 junctional bases. In nucleotide form, the sequence is TGTGCCAGCGGAACAGGGGACCCTACCTACAATGAGCAGTTCTTC. Its product reads: CASGTGDPTYNEQFF.